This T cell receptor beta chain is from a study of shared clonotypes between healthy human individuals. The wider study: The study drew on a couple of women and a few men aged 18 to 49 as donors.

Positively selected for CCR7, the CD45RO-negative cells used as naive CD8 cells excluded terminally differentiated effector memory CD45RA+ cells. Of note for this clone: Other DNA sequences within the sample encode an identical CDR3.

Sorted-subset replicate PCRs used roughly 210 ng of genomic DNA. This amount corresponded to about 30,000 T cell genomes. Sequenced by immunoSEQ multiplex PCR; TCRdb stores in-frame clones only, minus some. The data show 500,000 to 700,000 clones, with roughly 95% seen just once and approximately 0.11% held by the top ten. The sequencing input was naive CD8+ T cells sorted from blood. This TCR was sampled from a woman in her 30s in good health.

CDR3: CASSPGQGFSPLHF. CDR3 bases: TGTGCCAGCAGCCCGGGACAGGGTTTTTCACCCCTCCACTTT. The V and J genes are TRBV2 and TRBJ1-6; 9 bases line up with TRBD1. Germline values: CDR1 SNHLY, CDR2 FYNNEI. CDR3 length: 14 residues. The ends lost 6 bases at V and 9 bases at J; junction bases unmatched: 6.